The 13 T cell receptor beta chains in this list originate from one sample, sequenced in a study of early T cells in non-severe SARS-CoV-2 infection. From the 5' RACE reads, TCRdb called clonotypes with MiXCR, one entry per CDR3 protein. The repertoire holds some 61,000 distinct CDR3 sequences, with 8% to 13% as singletons. Sequencing input: whole blood. The receptors stem from an adult who was a healthcare worker with PCR-confirmed SARS-CoV-2 infection or an uninfected control (not recorded which).

Notes on this clonotype: The junction shows a germline mismatch at one end, possibly a read error. The J gene is TRBJ1-2, the V gene TRBV3-1, with a tentative D call TRBD1 (5 bases). The CDR3 sequence is 13 residues long. Germline-derived CDR1 and CDR2 are LGHDT and YNNKEL (reference sequence). CDR3 loop: CASNQAQGHGYTF. The CDR3 DNA reads as TGTGCCAGCAACCAAGCGCAGGGTCATGGCTACACCTTC.

The table lists this clonotype with many counts. J is TRBJ1-2 and V is TRBV7-8; D perhaps matches TRBD1 (5 bases). V was clipped by 1 base and J by 4 bases, with 10 bases between them. CDR1 SGHVS and CDR2 FQNEAQ come from the germline V gene. The CDR3 runs 14 residues. CDR3 bases: TGTGCCAGCAGCTTAGGCGGGGCTAGCTATGGCTACACCTTC. Its translation is CASSLGGASYGYTF.

This clonotype has ten or more counts. The chain joins TRBV7-8 to TRBJ2-1; D gene uncertain. V was trimmed by 7 bases and J by 10 bases, leaving 23 bases between them. This CDR3 region has 15 residues. Germline V gives CDR1 SGHVS, CDR2 FQNEAQ. CDR3 nucleotides: TGTGCCAGCACCCGGACCCGGACCGCCGTTGTGGAGCAGTTCTTC. It encodes CASTRTRTAVVEQFF.

This clonotype occurred a few times. The J gene is TRBJ1-1, the V gene TRBV29-1; D not certain. Trimming took 7 bases from V and 4 from J, leaving 10 bases between them. Per germline, CDR1 SQVTM and CDR2 ANQGSEA. CDR3 length: 11 amino acids. The CDR3 nucleotides are TGCAGCGCCACGTATCGCACTGAAGCTTTCTTT. This encodes CSATYRTEAFF.

This clonotype has ten or more counts. The chain employs TRBV5-1 and TRBJ1-2, with TRBD1 matching 9 bases. The CDR3 has 16 residues. CDR1 and CDR2 (germline): SGHRS, YFSETQ. With 2 bases clipped from V and 6 bases from J, the junction kept 11 bases outside the gene matches. The CDR3 is CASSFKPGQGYDGYTF. The CDR3, as DNA: TGCGCCAGCAGCTTCAAGCCGGGACAGGGATATGATGGCTACACCTTC. Complete variable domain (other parts from reference TRBV5-1 and TRBJ1-2): KAGVTQTPRYLIKTRGQQVTLSCSPISGHRSVSWYQQTPGQGLQFLFEYFSETQRNKGNFPGRFSGRQFSNSRSEMNVSTLELGDSALYLCASSFKPGQGYDGYTFGSGTRLTVV.

Here the CDR3 DNA reads TGTGCCAGCAGTCCCCTTGATTCCTATGGCTACACCTTC. Its translation is CASSPLDSYGYTF. The chain combines TRBV25-1 with TRBJ1-2; D not resolved. There are 13 residues in the CDR3. With 5 bases removed from V and 4 bases from J, the gap between germline ends came to 11 bases. Germline loops: CDR1 MGHDK, CDR2 SYGVNS.

This clonotype came up many times. The chain employs TRBV30 and TRBJ1-2, with D possibly being TRBD1 (5 bases). V was pared by 0 bases and J by 4 bases, with 18 bases between. CDR3 size: 16 residues. The V gene's germline CDR1 is GTSNPN and CDR2 SVGIG (reference sequence). CDR3 in DNA: TGTGCCTGGAGTGTACTAAGCCCAGGGACGGGCTATGGCTACACCTTC. This codes for CAWSVLSPGTGYGYTF.

The table lists this clonotype with many counts. The rearrangement links TRBV2 to TRBJ2-7, with TRBD1 matching 9 bases. Germline lookup yields CDR1 SNHLY and CDR2 FYNNEI. The length of the CDR3 is 16 residues. V gave up 5 bases and J gave up 1 base; unmatched junction bases: 9. This CDR3 reads CASSLRQGGSSYEQYF. The CDR3 DNA reads as TGTGCCAGCAGTCTTCGACAGGGGGGTTCGTCCTACGAGCAGTACTTC.

About this clonotype itself: Being one base from a much bigger clone, this may be a read error. V is TRBV12-3 or TRBV12-4 and J is TRBJ2-2, with 8 bases fitting TRBD1. This CDR3 comprises 13 residues. CDR3 DNA: TGTACCAGCAGTGGGACAGGCACCGGGGAGCTGTTTTTT. As protein: CTSSGTGTGELFF.

This clonotype was detected a few times. The chain recombines TRBV29-1 with TRBJ2-7; D may be TRBD1 or TRBD2 (5 bases each). CDR3 size: 13 residues. V was shortened by 6 bases and J by 1 base, with 13 bases between the two germline ends. CDR1 and CDR2 (germline): SQVTM, ANQGSEA. The CDR3 coding sequence is TGCAGCGTGGGACGGCGTCTTTCCTACGAGCAGTACTTC. Its protein is CSVGRRLSYEQYF.

This clonotype was seen just once. A much larger clone differs from this one at a single base, so this may be a read error. The chain is built from TRBV9 and TRBJ2-5; D possibly matches TRBD1 or TRBD2 (6 bases each). Germline lookup yields CDR1 SGDLS and CDR2 YYNGEE. Trimming stripped 6 bases from V and 5 bases from J, with 20 bases between. The CDR3 consists of 15 residues. In DNA form, the CDR3 reads TGTGCCAGCACCCAAAAGGGGGGTTTTGTGGAGACCCAGTACTTC. Its translation is CASTQKGGFVETQYF.

This clonotype came up many times. This chain connects TRBV5-4 to TRBJ2-4; D unresolved. V lost 0 bases and J 0 bases, leaving 4 bases between the germline ends. CDR3 length: 14 residues. Germline CDR1 and CDR2: SGHNT and YYREEE (reference sequence). The CDR3 sequence is CASSLELAKNIQYF. The CDR3, as DNA: TGTGCCAGCAGCTTGGAACTAGCCAAAAACATTCAGTACTTC. Full variable domain (rest looked up from reference TRBV5-4 and TRBJ2-4): ETGVTQSPTHLIKTRGQQVTLRCSSQSGHNTVSWYQQALGQGPQFIFQYYREEENGRGNFPPRFSGLQFPNYSSELNVNALELDDSALYLCASSLELAKNIQYFGAGTRLSVL.

This clonotype came up many times. The chain combines TRBV6-1 with TRBJ2-6; no clear D. Trimming cost V 4 bases and J 2 bases, with 3 bases left between them. CDR3 size: 13 residues. The germline V gene has CDR1 MNHNS and CDR2 SASEGT. The CDR3 here is CASSVAGANVLTF. CDR3 nucleotides: TGTGCCAGCAGTGTAGCTGGGGCCAACGTCCTGACTTTC.